These 29 T cell receptor beta chains were all obtained from the same sample, sequenced in a study of control samples from healthy donors and cancer patients. Assay: immunoSEQ multiplex PCR; the TCRdb copy retains only in-frame clones and omits some. The sample gives about 230,000 clones, around 80% of which show up once; about an eighth is in the top ten. Material: PBMCs. These receptors all stem from a woman in her fifties or sixties with lung cancer.

The chain recombines TRBV6-2 or TRBV6-3 with TRBJ1-6; 7 bases are a match to TRBD1. After removal of 0 bases from V and 9 bases from J, the junction contained 5 bases not matched to a gene. The CDR3 has 15 amino acids. Germline-derived CDR1 and CDR2 are MNHEY and SVGEGT. CDR3 bases: TGTGCCAGCAGTTACTCGCGGCAGGGGGGTTCACCCCTCCACTTT. It encodes CASSYSRQGGSPLHF.

The chain links TRBV5-1 to TRBJ1-1; D remains ambiguous. Germline V lookup: CDR1 SGHRS, CDR2 YFSETQ. The V gene lost 0 bases and the J gene lost 1 base, with 7 bases spanning the gap. The length of the CDR3 is 14 residues. CDR3 nucleotide sequence: TGCGCCAGCAGCTTGGCCGAGCCGAACACTGAAGCTTTCTTT. It codes for CASSLAEPNTEAFF.

The V and J genes are TRBV4-1 and TRBJ2-5; the match to TRBD2 covers 7 bases. This CDR3 is built from 16 residues. Germline CDR1 is MGHRA and CDR2 is YSYEKL. V dropped 4 bases and J dropped 1; count of bases not matched to a gene: 9. This chain's CDR3 is CASSRSAGALQETQYF. CDR3 nucleotides: TGCGCCAGCAGCCGGTCGGCGGGAGCACTCCAAGAGACCCAGTACTTC.

The chain recombines TRBV5-1 with TRBJ1-1; D perhaps matches TRBD1 (5 bases). Trimming took 1 base from V and 5 from J, leaving 12 bases between them. In germline, CDR1 is SGHRS, CDR2 YFSETQ. The CDR3 runs 14 residues. In nucleotides, the CDR3 is TGCGCCAGCAGCTTGTTTGGTGAGGGGACTGAAGCTTTCTTT. It yields the protein CASSLFGEGTEAFF. Using reference TRBV5-1 and TRBJ1-1 for the parts outside the CDR3, the full variable domain is KAGVTQTPRYLIKTRGQQVTLSCSPISGHRSVSWYQQTPGQGLQFLFEYFSETQRNKGNFPGRFSGRQFSNSRSEMNVSTLELGDSALYLCASSLFGEGTEAFFGQGTRLTVV.

This rearrangement joins TRBV13 to TRBJ2-5; TRBD1 agrees at 9 bases. Per germline, CDR1 PRHDT and CDR2 FYEKMQ (reference sequence). V shed 5 bases and J 5 bases; nucleotides not matched to a gene: 9. The length of the CDR3 is 15 residues. The CDR3 region has the DNA TGTGCCAGCAGCATTCGACAGGGGGTCGTGGAGACCCAGTACTTC. Its protein product is CASSIRQGVVETQYF.

The rearrangement links TRBV5-4 to TRBJ2-7; 8 bases agree with TRBD2. The V segment lost 2 bases and the J segment 3 bases; nucleotides outside the gene matches: 7. The CDR3 is 15 amino acids. Germline CDR1 is SGHNT and CDR2 is YYREEE (reference sequence). CDR3 amino acids: CASSLAGTRFYEQYF. In nucleotides, the CDR3 is TGTGCCAGCAGCTTAGCCGGGACTAGATTCTACGAGCAGTACTTC.

CDR3 loop: CASRATSTDTQYF. The CDR3 region has the DNA TGTGCCAGCCGAGCAACTAGCACAGATACGCAGTATTTT. V usage is TRBV27 and J usage is TRBJ2-3, with D uncertain. V was trimmed by 8 bases and J by 0 bases, leaving 9 bases between them. Looked up from germline, CDR1 is MNHEY and CDR2 is SMNVEV (reference sequence). The CDR3 covers 13 residues.

V is TRBV5-1 and J is TRBJ2-5, with 9 bases identical to TRBD2. The CDR3 runs 16 residues. With 4 bases clipped from V and 4 bases from J, the junction kept 11 bases outside the gene matches. CDR1 is SGHRS and CDR2 is YFSETQ in the germline V gene. This CDR3 reads CASSPGSLAGSETQYF. In nucleotides, the CDR3 is TGCGCCAGCAGCCCAGGGAGTCTAGCGGGGTCAGAGACCCAGTACTTC.

The count of this clone is one. CDR3 sequence reads: CASSVEGTGVSPLHF. The DNA for the CDR3 is TGTGCCAGCAGCGTAGAGGGGACAGGGGTTTCACCCCTCCACTTT. The chain links TRBV9 to TRBJ1-6; TRBD1 matches at 10 bases. CDR1 is SGDLS and CDR2 is YYNGEE in the germline V gene. With V trimmed by 0 bases and J by 9 bases, 3 bases remained unmatched. This CDR3 is built from 15 residues.

The chain has TRBV9 and TRBJ1-1, with no clear D. Per the germline V gene, CDR1 is SGDLS and CDR2 is YYNGEE. Trimming removed 4 bases from V and 0 bases from J, with 13 bases in between. This CDR3 spans 15 amino acids. The CDR3 reads CASSPQSRMNTEAFF. CDR3 bases: TGTGCCAGCAGCCCCCAATCCCGCATGAACACTGAAGCTTTCTTT.

V usage is TRBV9 and J usage is TRBJ2-3, with 8 bases matching TRBD2. V dropped 4 bases and J dropped 6; count of bases not matched to a gene: 10. CDR3 length equals 15 residues. Germline CDR1 reads SGDLS; CDR2 reads YYNGEE. DNA of the CDR3: TGTGCCAGCAGCCGGGTAGCGGGGCCTCGCGATACGCAGTATTTT. Residues: CASSRVAGPRDTQYF. The full variable domain, its missing parts supplied by reference TRBV9 and TRBJ2-3, is DSGVTQTPKHLITATGQRVTLRCSPRSGDLSVYWYQQSLDQGLQFLIQYYNGEERAKGNILERFSAQQFPDLHSELNLSSLELGDSALYFCASSRVAGPRDTQYFGPGTRLTVL.

J is TRBJ1-1 and V is TRBV19; TRBD1 might be the D (6 bases). Trimming left V 4 bases short and J 4 bases short, with 10 bases between. Germline-derived CDR1 and CDR2 are LNHDA and SQIVND (reference sequence). The CDR3 is 13 amino acids. The CDR3 spells CASSKQGVTEAFF. CDR3 in DNA: TGTGCCAGTAGTAAACAGGGAGTCACTGAAGCTTTCTTT.

The chain couples TRBV15 to TRBJ1-3; D might be TRBD1 (5 bases). Germline values: CDR1 LNHNV, CDR2 YYDKDF (reference sequence). Trimming cost V 0 bases and J 2 bases, with 14 bases left between them. There are 17 residues in the CDR3. The CDR3 region has the DNA TGTGCCACCAGCAGAGATCCCAGGGAACTGACTGGAAACACCATATATTTT. Its translation is CATSRDPRELTGNTIYF.

The rearrangement joins TRBV5-1 to TRBJ1-1, with 7 positions matching TRBD1. The trim removed 3 bases at V and 0 bases at J, leaving 5 bases unmatched. The germline V gene encodes CDR1 SGHRS and CDR2 YFSETQ. CDR3 length: 15 residues. DNA of the CDR3: TGCGCCAGCAGCTCACAGACAGGGATGAACACTGAAGCTTTCTTT. Translating gives CASSSQTGMNTEAFF.

The genes are TRBV11-3 and TRBJ2-1, with 9 nucleotides matching TRBD2. The CDR3 is 15 amino acids. Per germline, CDR1 SGHNT and CDR2 YENEEA. Germline trimming cut 5 bases from V and 6 bases from J; bases unmatched to any gene: 8. DNA for the CDR3: TGTGCCAGCAGCCCCTTAGCGGGGGCCTCCAATGAGCAGTTCTTC. Protein product: CASSPLAGASNEQFF.

The rearrangement uses TRBV5-4 and TRBJ2-6; the D gene is possibly TRBD2 (6 bases). Germline V gives CDR1 SGHNT, CDR2 YYREEE (reference sequence). CDR3 length equals 17 residues. Deletions cut 4 bases from V and 3 bases from J, with 17 bases between. The CDR3 nucleotides are TGTGCCAGCAGCCCAACCCCTCCGGGGGATGGGGCCAACGTCCTGACTTTC. Its protein product is CASSPTPPGDGANVLTF.

The chain couples TRBV18 to TRBJ1-1; D call uncertain. Deletions cut 6 bases from V and 5 bases from J, with 16 bases between. This CDR3 has 14 amino acids. The germline V gene has CDR1 KGHSH and CDR2 LQKENI. The chain's CDR3 is CASSPTQVGTEAFF. The CDR3 coding sequence is TGTGCCAGCTCTCCGACCCAGGTGGGGACTGAAGCTTTCTTT.

This clone appeared a single time. This chain joins TRBV5-4 and TRBJ2-7; D is possibly TRBD1 or TRBD2 (5 bases each). CDR3 length: 16 residues. The germline CDR1 and CDR2 sequences are SGHNT and YYREEE (reference sequence). V was shortened by 0 bases and J by 5 bases, with 18 bases between the two germline ends. The CDR3 DNA sequence: TGTGCCAGCAGCTTGGGCGGGTTACAGGCCCTCGACGAGCAGTACTTC. Protein product: CASSLGGLQALDEQYF.

The V gene is TRBV15, the J gene TRBJ2-5, with TRBD1 matching over 12 bases. CDR1 is LNHNV and CDR2 is YYDKDF in the germline V gene (reference sequence). This CDR3 is 20 amino acids long. Trimming at V came to 0 bases and at J to 5 bases, leaving 16 bases not matched to a gene. The CDR3 sequence: CATSREVFGTGGFLPETQYF. The CDR3 nucleotides read TGTGCCACCAGCAGAGAGGTCTTCGGGACAGGGGGCTTCCTACCCGAGACCCAGTACTTC.

A single count supports this clone. The chain combines TRBV3-1 (or the pseudogene TRBV3-2) with TRBJ1-1; D is uncertain. Germline CDR1 reads LGHDT; CDR2 reads YNNKEL (reference sequence). The CDR3 is 12 amino acids. Trimming cost V 1 base and J 6 bases, with 6 bases left between them. In nucleotides, the CDR3 is TGTGCCAGCAGCCAAGTAAATTCTGAAGCTTTCTTT. Its protein is CASSQVNSEAFF.

The rearrangement uses TRBV5-1 and TRBJ2-3; 7 nucleotides match TRBD2. The ends lost 1 base at V and 4 bases at J; junction bases unmatched: 9. The CDR3 consists of 16 residues. CDR1 and CDR2 from the germline V gene are SGHRS and YFSETQ. This CDR3 is CASSLSAGDWADTQYF. DNA of the CDR3: TGCGCCAGCAGCTTGTCGGCGGGAGATTGGGCAGATACGCAGTATTTT.

This chain uses TRBV20-1 with TRBJ2-3, with TRBD2 as a possible D gene (5 bases). V dropped 5 bases and J dropped 6 bases, with 9 bases sitting between them. Germline CDR1 is DFQATT and CDR2 is SNEGSKA (reference sequence). The CDR3 contains 11 residues. CDR3 sequence (DNA): TGCAGTGCTGAACTAGTTGATACGCAGTATTTT. Translating it yields CSAELVDTQYF.

The gene calls are TRBV5-1 and TRBJ1-1; TRBD1 matches at 7 bases. The length of the CDR3 is 14 residues. V lost 5 bases to trimming and J lost 5 bases; unmatched junction nucleotides: 9. Germline lookup yields CDR1 SGHRS and CDR2 YFSETQ. The CDR3: CASSRTGVTTEAFF. DNA for the CDR3: TGCGCCAGCAGTCGCACAGGGGTAACGACTGAAGCTTTCTTT.

The V gene is TRBV28, the J gene TRBJ2-7; TRBD1 matches at 9 bases. The length of the CDR3 is 14 residues. Germline loops: CDR1 MDHEN, CDR2 SYDVKM. Trimming cost V 6 bases and J 2 bases; bases outside gene matches: 5. CDR3 residues: CASSGQGFTYEQYF. CDR3 DNA sequence: TGTGCCAGCAGCGGACAGGGGTTTACCTACGAGCAGTACTTC.

CDR3 nucleotides: TGTGCCAGCACATCGGGAATCTCCTACGAGCAGTACTTC. Translating it yields CASTSGISYEQYF. This chain connects TRBV6-5 to TRBJ2-7; D may be TRBD2 (5 bases). CDR3 length equals 13 residues. V dropped 7 bases and J dropped 0 bases, with 10 bases sitting between them. Germline assignment: CDR1 MNHEY and CDR2 SVGAGI.

J is TRBJ2-3 and V is TRBV11-3, with D unclear. The CDR3 spans 15 residues. Trimming left V 1 base short and J 2 bases short, with 10 bases between. Per the germline V gene, CDR1 is SGHNT and CDR2 is YENEEA. CDR3 nucleotides: TGTGCCAGCAGCTTAGGCGGATTCAACACAGATACGCAGTATTTT. Its translation: CASSLGGFNTDTQYF.

The chain employs TRBV7-9 and TRBJ2-5; D possibly corresponds to TRBD1 (6 bases). This CDR3 region has 14 residues. Trimming pared 4 bases from V and 2 bases from J, leaving 11 bases between. The germline V gene has CDR1 SEHNR and CDR2 FQNEAQ (reference sequence). In DNA, the CDR3 is TGTGCCAGCAGCTACACAGGGATTCAAGAGACCCAGTACTTC. Translation gives CASSYTGIQETQYF.

The sample holds one count of this clone. CDR3: CASVAAGGNTEAFF. CDR3 DNA sequence: TGTGCCAGCGTAGCGGCAGGGGGGAACACTGAAGCTTTCTTT. The genes are TRBV6-5 and TRBJ1-1, with 7 positions matching TRBD1. Unmatched junction bases numbered 7, after V lost 8 bases and J lost 1 base. Germline lookup yields CDR1 MNHEY and CDR2 SVGAGI. The CDR3 is 14 amino acids.

By proportion, this clone is medium-sized (0.01 to 0.1%). This chain connects TRBV5-4 to TRBJ2-1; the D gene could be TRBD1 or TRBD2 (6 bases each). The CDR3 loop spans 15 amino acids. Germline V gene sequence: CDR1 SGHNT, CDR2 YYREEE (reference sequence). Trimming left V 0 bases short and J 6 bases short, with 13 bases between. The CDR3 coding sequence is TGTGCCAGCAGCTTGGACGTGGGGGGCCTCAATGAGCAGTTCTTC. Encoded protein: CASSLDVGGLNEQFF.